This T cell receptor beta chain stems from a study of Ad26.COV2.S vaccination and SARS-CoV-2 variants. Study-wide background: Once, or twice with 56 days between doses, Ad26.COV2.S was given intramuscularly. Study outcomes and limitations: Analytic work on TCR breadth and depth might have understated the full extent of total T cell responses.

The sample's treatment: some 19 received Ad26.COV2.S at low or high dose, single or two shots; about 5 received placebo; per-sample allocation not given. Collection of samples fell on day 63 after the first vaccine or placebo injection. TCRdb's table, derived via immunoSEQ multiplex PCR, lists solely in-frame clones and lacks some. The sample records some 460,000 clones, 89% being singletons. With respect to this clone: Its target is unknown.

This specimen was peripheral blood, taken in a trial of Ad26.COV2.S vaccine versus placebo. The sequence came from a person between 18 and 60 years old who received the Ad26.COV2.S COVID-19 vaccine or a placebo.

CDR3 loop: CSVQYGYTF. As DNA, the CDR3 is TGCAGTGTTCAGTATGGCTACACCTTC. The V and J genes are TRBV20-1 and TRBJ1-2; no reliable D call. The germline gives CDR1 DFQATT, CDR2 SNEGSKA (reference sequence). There are 9 residues in the CDR3. The V gene lost 7 bases and the J gene lost 5 bases, with 5 bases spanning the gap.